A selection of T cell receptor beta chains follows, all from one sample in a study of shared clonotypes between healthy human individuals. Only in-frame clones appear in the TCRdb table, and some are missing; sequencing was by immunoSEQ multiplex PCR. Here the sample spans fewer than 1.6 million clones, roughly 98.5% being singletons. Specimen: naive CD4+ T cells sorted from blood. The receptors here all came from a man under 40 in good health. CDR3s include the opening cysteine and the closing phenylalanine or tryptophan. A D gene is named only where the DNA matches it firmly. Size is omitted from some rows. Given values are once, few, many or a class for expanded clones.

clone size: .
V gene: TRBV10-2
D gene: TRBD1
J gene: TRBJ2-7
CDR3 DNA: TGCGCCAGCAGCCGGAAGGGACAGGACTACGAGCAGTACTTC
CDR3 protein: CASSRKGQDYEQYF

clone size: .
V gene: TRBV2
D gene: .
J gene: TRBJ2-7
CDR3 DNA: TGTGCCAGCAAGATAGCTAGGCAAGTATACGAGCAGTACTTC
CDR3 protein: CASKIARQVYEQYF

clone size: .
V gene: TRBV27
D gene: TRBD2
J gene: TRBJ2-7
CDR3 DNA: TGTGCCAGCAGCTCTGGACTAGCGGGGTACGAGCAGTACTTC
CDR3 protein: CASSSGLAGYEQYF

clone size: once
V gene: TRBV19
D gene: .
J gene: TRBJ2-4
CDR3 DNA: TGTGCCAGTAGTACGGGACCCATGAACATTCAGTACTTC
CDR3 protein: CASSTGPMNIQYF

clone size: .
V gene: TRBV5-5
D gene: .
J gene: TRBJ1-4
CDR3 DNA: TGTGCCAGCAGCTTGGTCGACACCCATGAAAAACTGTTTTTT
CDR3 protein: CASSLVDTHEKLFF

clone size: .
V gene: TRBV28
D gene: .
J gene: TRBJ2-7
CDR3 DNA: TGTGCCAGCAGATCACCCTCCCGGGGGAATTGGGAGCAGTACTTC
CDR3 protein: CASRSPSRGNWEQYF

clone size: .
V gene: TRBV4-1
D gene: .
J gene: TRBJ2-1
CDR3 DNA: TGCGCCAGCAGCCAAGCAACAGCTATCAATGAGCAGTTCTTC
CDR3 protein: CASSQATAINEQFF

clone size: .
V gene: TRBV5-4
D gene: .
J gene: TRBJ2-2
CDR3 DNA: TGTGCCAGCAGCCAGACCAGGCGGATTGTCACCGGGGAGCTGTTTTTT
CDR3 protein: CASSQTRRIVTGELFF

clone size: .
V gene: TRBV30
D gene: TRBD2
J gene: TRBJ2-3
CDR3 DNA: TGTGCCTGGAGTGCTAGCGGGAGATTAGATACGCAGTATTTT
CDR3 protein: CAWSASGRLDTQYF

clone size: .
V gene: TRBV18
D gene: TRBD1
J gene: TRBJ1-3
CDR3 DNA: TGTGCCAGCTCACCATTCGGGACAGGGATCGGAAACACCATATATTTT
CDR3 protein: CASSPFGTGIGNTIYF

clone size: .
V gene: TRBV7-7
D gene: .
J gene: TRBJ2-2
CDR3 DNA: TGTGCCAGCAGCTTATCCCCGGGGACCGGGGAGCTGTTTTTT
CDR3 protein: CASSLSPGTGELFF

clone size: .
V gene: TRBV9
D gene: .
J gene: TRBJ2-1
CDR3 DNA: TGTGCCAGCACCCAAGGACTCAACTACAATGAGCAGTTCTTC
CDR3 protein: CASTQGLNYNEQFF

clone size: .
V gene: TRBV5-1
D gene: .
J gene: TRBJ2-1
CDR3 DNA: TGCGCCAGCAGCTTTGGCCTAGAGGACTACAATGAGCAGTTCTTC
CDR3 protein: CASSFGLEDYNEQFF

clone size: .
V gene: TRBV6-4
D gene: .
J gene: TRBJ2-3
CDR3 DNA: TGTGCCAGCAGCGACAATTGGGGTTCGGGCACAGATACGCAGTATTTT
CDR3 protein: CASSDNWGSGTDTQYF

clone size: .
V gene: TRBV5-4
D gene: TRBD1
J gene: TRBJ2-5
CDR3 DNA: TGTGCCAGCAGCTTGGCCTATGGCAGGGGGCGAATTGGTCTTGAGACCCAGTACTTC
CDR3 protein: CASSLAYGRGRIGLETQYF

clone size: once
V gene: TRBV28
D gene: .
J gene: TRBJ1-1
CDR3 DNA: TGTGCCAGCAGTGCCCAGGGGTATAGTGCTGAAGCTTTCTTT
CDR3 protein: CASSAQGYSAEAFF

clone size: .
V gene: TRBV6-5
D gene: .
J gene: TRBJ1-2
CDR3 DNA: TGTGCCAGCAGTTACTTCACGGTAAATCGTAACTATGGCTACACCTTC
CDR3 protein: CASSYFTVNRNYGYTF

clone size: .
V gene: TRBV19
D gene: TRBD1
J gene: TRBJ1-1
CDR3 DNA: TGTGCCAGTAGTAATCCCCGGGACAGGGGCGACCAAAACACTGAAGCTTTCTTT
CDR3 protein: CASSNPRDRGDQNTEAFF

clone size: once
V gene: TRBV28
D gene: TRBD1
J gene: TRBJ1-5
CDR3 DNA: TGTGCCAGCAGCTCCCTCGGACAGGGTAGCAATCAGCCCCAGCATTTT
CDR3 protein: CASSSLGQGSNQPQHF

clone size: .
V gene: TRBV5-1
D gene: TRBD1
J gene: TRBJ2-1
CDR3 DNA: TGCGCCAGCAGCTTGGCAGGGGGCCTGGGGAATGAGCAGTTCTTC
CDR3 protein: CASSLAGGLGNEQFF

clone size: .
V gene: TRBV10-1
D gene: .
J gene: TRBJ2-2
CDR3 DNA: TGCGCCAGCAGTGGCAATGATTTCGCGAACACCGGGGAGCTGTTTTTT
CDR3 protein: CASSGNDFANTGELFF

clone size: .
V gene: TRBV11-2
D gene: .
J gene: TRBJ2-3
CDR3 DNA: TGTGCCAGCAGCACCCCAGATACGCAGTATTTT
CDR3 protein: CASSTPDTQYF

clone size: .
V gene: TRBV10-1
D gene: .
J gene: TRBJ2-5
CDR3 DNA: TGCGCCAGCAGTGGTGTTGTCGGGGGTACCCAGTACTTC
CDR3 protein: CASSGVVGGTQYF

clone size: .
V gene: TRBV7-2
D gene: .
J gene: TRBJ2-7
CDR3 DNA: TGTGCCAGCAGCCGCCGTACCCTGTACGAGCAGTACTTC
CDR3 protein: CASSRRTLYEQYF

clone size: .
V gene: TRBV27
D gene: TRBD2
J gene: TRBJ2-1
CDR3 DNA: TGTGCCAGCAGTTCAAGACGCGGGAGGACCAACTACAATGAGCAGTTCTTC
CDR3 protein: CASSSRRGRTNYNEQFF

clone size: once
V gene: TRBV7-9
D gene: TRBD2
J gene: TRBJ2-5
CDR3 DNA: TGTGCCAGCAGCGGCGGACTAGCGGGAGTTCAAGAGACCCAGTACTTC
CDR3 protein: CASSGGLAGVQETQYF

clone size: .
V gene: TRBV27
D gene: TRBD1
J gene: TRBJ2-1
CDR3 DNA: TGTGCCAGCAGGGCGACAGGGGTCGAGGAGCAGTTCTTC
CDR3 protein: CASRATGVEEQFF

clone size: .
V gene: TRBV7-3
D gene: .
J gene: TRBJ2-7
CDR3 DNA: TGTGCCAGCAGCTTAGAGGGGGGACAGACCTACGAGCAGTACTTC
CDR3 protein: CASSLEGGQTYEQYF

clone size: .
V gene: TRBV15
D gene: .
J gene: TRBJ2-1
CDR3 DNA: TGTGCCACCAGCTCACCTGATCTGTTTATTGAGCAGTTCTTC
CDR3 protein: CATSSPDLFIEQFF

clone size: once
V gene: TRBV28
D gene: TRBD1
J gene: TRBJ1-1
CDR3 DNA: TGTGCCAGCAGGACAGGGGGCGCAGGAGCTTTCTTT
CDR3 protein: CASRTGGAGAFF

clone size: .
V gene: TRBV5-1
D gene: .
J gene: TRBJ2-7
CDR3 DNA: TGCGCCAGCAGCTCGGTCACGACCTACGAGCAGTACTTC
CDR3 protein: CASSSVTTYEQYF

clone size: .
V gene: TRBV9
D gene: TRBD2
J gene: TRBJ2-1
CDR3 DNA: TGTGCCAGCAGCGTCCCTAGCGGGGGGTACAATGAGCAGTTCTTC
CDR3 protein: CASSVPSGGYNEQFF

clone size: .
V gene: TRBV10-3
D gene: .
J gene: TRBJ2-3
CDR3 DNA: TGTGCCATCAGTGAGTCTGAGTTAGATACGCAGTATTTT
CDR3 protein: CAISESELDTQYF